These 15 T cell receptor beta chains were all obtained from the same sample, sequenced in a study of cytomegalovirus exposure and HLA in healthy donors. In the PCR, 60 Vbeta and 13 Jbeta primers were used. Measured with immunoSEQ multiplex PCR; TCRdb has only the in-frame clones, and not every one. Among around 150,000 clones listed, more than 60% were seen once. Sequencing was carried out using PBMCs. All receptors come from a young man in good health and CMV-seropositive.

The CDR3 is CASSLGIVGQGAYEQYF. CDR3 sequence (DNA): TGCGCCAGCAGCTTGGGAATAGTGGGACAGGGGGCCTACGAGCAGTACTTC. The V call is TRBV5-1, the J call TRBJ2-7; 11 bases map to TRBD1. Germline-derived CDR1 and CDR2 are SGHRS and YFSETQ. This CDR3 region has 17 residues. Losses at the gene ends were 0 bases for V and 2 bases for J; bases not matched to a gene: 7.

This clone was counted only a few times. One end of the junction varies from germline; a read error may be responsible. The V call is TRBV7-9, the J call TRBJ1-5; 7 bases are a match to TRBD1. CDR1 and CDR2 (germline): SEHNR, FQNEAQ (reference sequence). The CDR3 has 15 residues. DNA for the CDR3: TGTTCCAGCAGCCCCGACAGGGAAGTTTGTCAGCCCCAGCATTTT. It encodes CSSSPDREVCQPQHF. Based on the CDR3 plus reference TRBV7-9 and TRBJ1-5, the full variable domain is DTGVSQNPRHKITKRGQNVTFRCDPISEHNRLYWYRQTLGQGPEFLTYFQNEAQLEKSRLLSDRFSAERPKGSFSTLEIQRTEQGDSAMYLCSSSPDREVCQPQHFGDGTRLSIL.

The gene calls are TRBV29-1 and TRBJ2-1; TRBD2 agrees at 7 bases. Unmatched junction bases numbered 4, after V lost 1 base and J lost 4 bases. The CDR3 consists of 14 residues. Germline V gene sequence: CDR1 SQVTM, CDR2 ANQGSEA. The CDR3 region is CSVEASGLYNEQFF. The CDR3 DNA sequence: TGCAGCGTTGAAGCTAGCGGACTATACAATGAGCAGTTCTTC.

The V gene is TRBV6-1, the J gene TRBJ2-1, with 10 bases identical to TRBD2. The CDR3 contains 15 residues. The germline gives CDR1 MNHNS, CDR2 SASEGT. Trimming cost V 8 bases and J 3 bases; bases outside gene matches: 7. CDR3 in DNA: TGTGCCAGCGTTACTACTAGCGGGGACTACAATGAGCAGTTCTTC. It is translated as CASVTTSGDYNEQFF.

The chain employs TRBV18 and TRBJ1-4, with a possible D match to TRBD1 (6 bases). This CDR3 region has 15 residues. The V gene's germline CDR1 is KGHSH and CDR2 LQKENI. The germline V and J ends were trimmed by 3 bases and 7 bases, with 15 bases remaining between them. CDR3 sequence: CASSPDSGRLEKLFF. The CDR3 DNA follows: TGTGCCAGCTCACCGGACAGCGGTCGGCTTGAAAAACTGTTTTTT.

This clone was picked up a small number of times. The chain couples TRBV5-1 to TRBJ1-1, with TRBD1 matching 7 bases. V trimming: 4 bases; J trimming: 0 bases; junction bases outside the gene matches: 6. The CDR3 extends over 15 amino acids. The germline CDR1 and CDR2 sequences are SGHRS and YFSETQ. The CDR3 loop reads CASSKGQLLNTEAFF. Written as DNA, the CDR3 is TGCGCCAGCAGCAAGGGACAGCTCTTGAACACTGAAGCTTTCTTT.

The chain joins TRBV4-1 to TRBJ2-5, with 7 bases fitting TRBD1. J was trimmed by 1 base and V by 4 bases; bases with no gene match: 6. Germline CDR1 and CDR2: MGHRA and YSYEKL. The CDR3 length is 15 residues. The CDR3 here is CASSLKGTAQETQYF. The CDR3 DNA reads TGCGCCAGCAGCCTTAAAGGGACAGCCCAAGAGACCCAGTACTTC.

This clone turned up a few times. The gene calls are TRBV19 and TRBJ2-7; tentatively, D is TRBD2 (5 bases). This CDR3 spans 12 amino acids. Germline CDR1 is LNHDA and CDR2 is SQIVND (reference sequence). Trimming took 10 bases from V and 5 from J, leaving 15 bases between them. CDR3 in DNA: TGTGCCACCAAAAGGGCGGGCGACGAGCAGTACTTC. This encodes CATKRAGDEQYF.

V and J are TRBV6-5 and TRBJ2-5; D is unclear. With 0 bases removed from V and 1 base from J, the gap between germline ends came to 6 bases. This CDR3 spans 14 amino acids. The V gene's germline CDR1 is MNHEY and CDR2 SVGAGI. The CDR3 spells CASSYSIAQETQYF. In DNA, the CDR3 is TGTGCCAGCAGTTACTCGATAGCCCAAGAGACCCAGTACTTC.

V and J are TRBV6-5 and TRBJ1-2; no firm D call. Germline V CDR1 and CDR2: MNHEY, SVGAGI. This CDR3 has 14 residues. Between the trimmed V and J ends, which lost 2 bases and 0 bases, there was a span of 7 bases. This chain's CDR3 is CASSYGRANYGYTF. Written as DNA, the CDR3 is TGTGCCAGCAGTTACGGCCGGGCTAACTATGGCTACACCTTC.

V usage is TRBV28 and J usage is TRBJ1-2, with D unclear. Per germline, CDR1 MDHEN and CDR2 SYDVKM. V dropped 6 bases and J dropped 4 bases, with 15 bases sitting between them. This CDR3 spans 14 amino acids. The CDR3 DNA is TGTGCCAGCAGGTCACACGCGGGTTCCTATGGCTACACCTTC. Translation gives CASRSHAGSYGYTF.

The chain carries TRBV6-1 and TRBJ2-5, with 7 bases fitting TRBD2. Germline trimming cut 4 bases from V and 4 bases from J; bases unmatched to any gene: 12. The CDR3 contains 16 residues. Germline CDR1 is MNHNS and CDR2 is SASEGT. The CDR3 loop reads CASSGLSGRARETQYF. CDR3 nucleotide sequence: TGTGCCAGCAGTGGCCTTTCGGGGAGGGCCAGAGAGACCCAGTACTTC.

The chain links TRBV7-8 to TRBJ2-7; TRBD1 aligns across 7 bases. The CDR3 contains 13 residues. Germline assignment: CDR1 SGHVS and CDR2 FQNEAQ. V dropped 7 bases and J dropped 0; count of bases not matched to a gene: 3. Here the CDR3 DNA reads TGTGCCAGCAACCGACAGGGCTCCTACGAGCAGTACTTC. This codes for CASNRQGSYEQYF.

The J gene is TRBJ1-5, the V gene TRBV13, with D possibly matching TRBD1 (5 bases). Germline values: CDR1 PRHDT, CDR2 FYEKMQ (reference sequence). V lost 4 bases and J lost 7, with 17 bases in between. This CDR3 comprises 15 residues. The CDR3 reads CASSSTQQSGQPQHF. CDR3 in DNA: TGTGCCAGCAGCTCCACCCAACAGTCAGGGCAGCCCCAGCATTTT.

This clone was found once. This chain connects TRBV7-2 to TRBJ2-5, with 14 nucleotides matching TRBD2. The germline CDR1 and CDR2 sequences are SGHTA and FQGNSA. The CDR3 loop spans 16 amino acids. Trimming cost V 3 bases and J 4 bases; bases outside gene matches: 4. The CDR3 here is CASSLGLAGVGETQYF. CDR3 in DNA: TGTGCCAGCAGCTTGGGACTAGCGGGAGTAGGAGAGACCCAGTACTTC.